The following is a T cell receptor beta chain sequence with its context. This sample stems from a study of human T cells and chemical hapten exposure. The time point denotes: patch test 1, 2 weeks after DPC sensitization. Regarding treatment: therapeutic diphenylcyclopropenone sensitization with weekly scalp DPC. Unfractionated whole blood was the source from which total RNA was extracted. Within the library, unique molecular identifiers were attached to each individual cDNA molecule. Per the study methods: Sample TCR counts, which ranged from 23,224 to 690,600, had a median of about 100,000. TCRdb itself ran the RACE reads through MiXCR, one entry per CDR3 protein. Here the V and J calls rest on TCRdb's processing, not on the authors' analysis. The repertoire includes 50,000 or so distinct CDR3 sequences, 11% of them detected once, and approximately 1.8% sits in the top ten. Sequences were derived from whole blood, sampled in connection with sensitization to the hapten diphenylcyclopropenone (DPC). This clonotype originated in a woman between 40 and 55 years old with alopecia areata. Some clones in this sample may be carry-over from other donors' samples.

As DNA, the CDR3 is TGCAGCGTCCCGGGACAGAGGAGCTACGAGCAGTACTTC. This translates into CSVPGQRSYEQYF. The chain joins TRBV29-1 to TRBJ2-7; 7 bases match TRBD1. V trimming: 6 bases; J trimming: 3 bases; junction bases outside the gene matches: 8. The CDR3 loop spans 13 amino acids. Germline CDR1 reads SQVTM; CDR2 reads ANQGSEA.